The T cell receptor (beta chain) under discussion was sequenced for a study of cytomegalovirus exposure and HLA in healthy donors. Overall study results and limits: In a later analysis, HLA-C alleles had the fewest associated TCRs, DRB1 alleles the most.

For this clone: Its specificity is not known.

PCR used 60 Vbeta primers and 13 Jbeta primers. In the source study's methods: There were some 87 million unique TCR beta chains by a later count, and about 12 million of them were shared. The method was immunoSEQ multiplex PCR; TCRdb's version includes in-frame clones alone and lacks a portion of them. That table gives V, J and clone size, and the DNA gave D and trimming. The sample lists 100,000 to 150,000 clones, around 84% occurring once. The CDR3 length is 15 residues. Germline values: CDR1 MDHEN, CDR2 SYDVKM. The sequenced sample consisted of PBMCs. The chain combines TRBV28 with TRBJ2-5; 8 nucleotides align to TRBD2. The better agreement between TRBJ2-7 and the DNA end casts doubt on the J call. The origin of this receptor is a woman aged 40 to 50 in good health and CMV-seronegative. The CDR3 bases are TGTGCCAGCAGTTTAGCAGGGCGGGGGGCCTACGAGCAGTACTTC. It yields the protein CASSLAGRGAYEQYF.